This T cell receptor beta chain was documented in a study of blood T cell repertoires in COVID-19. Background on the study: Italy, Spain and the United States were the sources of the convalescent and acute COVID-19 samples. The analysed material was cDNA or gDNA that came from T cells, B-cell-depleted T cells, or PBMCs.

In the original processing: Reference gene primers were amplified, and this amplification served to estimate nucleated cell counts. Sequenced by immunoSEQ multiplex PCR; TCRdb stores in-frame clones only, minus some. V, J and clone size derive from that table, while D and trimming were established from the DNA sequence. This table holds 150,000 or so clones, approximately 90% found once. Germline V gene lookup returns CDR1 SGHAT and CDR2 FQNNGV. The CDR3 totals 18 residues. The V segment lost 9 bases and the J segment 4 bases; nucleotides outside the gene matches: 21. Sequencing used peripheral blood. J is TRBJ1-1 and V is TRBV11-2; TRBD1 matches 9 bases. The receptor was isolated from a man aged 18 to 29 with acute or convalescent COVID-19. CDR3 DNA sequence: TGTGCCAGTAGCGCAGGACCGGACAGGGGAGGTTGGGGCACTGAAGCTTTCTTT. This gives the protein CASSAGPDRGGWGTEAFF.